This is a list of T cell receptor beta chains from one sample in a study of monozygotic twins with cystic fibrosis. Some clones are missing from TCRdb's copy, which holds only in-frame ones; the method was immunoSEQ multiplex PCR. The sample has about 14,000 clones; roughly 98% are singletons. Sequencing used blood. The receptors here all came from a girl aged 2 to 9 with cystic fibrosis. Each CDR3 is given with its conserved first and last residue. Fields, in order: V gene, clone size, J gene, D gene, CDR3 DNA, CDR3 protein. A D gene is named only where the DNA matches it firmly. Some rows have no size entry. The others give once, few or many, or a class for an expanded clone.

V gene: TRBV5-6
clone size: -
J gene: TRBJ1-1
D gene: -
CDR3 DNA: TGTGCCAGCAGCTACACAGGGAACACTGAAGCTTTCTTT
CDR3 protein: CASSYTGNTEAFF

V gene: TRBV10-2
clone size: -
J gene: TRBJ1-1
D gene: -
CDR3 DNA: TGCGCCAGCAGGTCCAGACTCCCGGTGAACACTGAAGCTTTCTTT
CDR3 protein: CASRSRLPVNTEAFF

V gene: TRBV10-3
clone size: -
J gene: TRBJ1-5
D gene: -
CDR3 DNA: TGTGCCATCAGTACAGGGTTAAGGAGCAATCAGCCCCAGCATTTT
CDR3 protein: CAISTGLRSNQPQHF

V gene: TRBV7-6
clone size: -
J gene: TRBJ2-7
D gene: TRBD2
CDR3 DNA: TGTGCCAGCAGCTCCTTCAGCGGGAGTGGCTACGAGCAGTACTTC
CDR3 protein: CASSSFSGSGYEQYF

V gene: TRBV6-5
clone size: -
J gene: TRBJ1-3
D gene: -
CDR3 DNA: TGTGCCAGCAGTTATAAGGACACCATATATTTT
CDR3 protein: CASSYKDTIYF

V gene: TRBV7-2
clone size: -
J gene: TRBJ1-5
D gene: -
CDR3 DNA: TGTGCCAGCAGCCCTGGGGGAAACAATCAGCCCCAGCATTTT
CDR3 protein: CASSPGGNNQPQHF

V gene: TRBV7-2
clone size: -
J gene: TRBJ2-1
D gene: -
CDR3 DNA: TGTGCCAGCAGCTTGGACAGTTACAATGAGCAGTTCTTC
CDR3 protein: CASSLDSYNEQFF

V gene: TRBV6-5
clone size: -
J gene: TRBJ1-5
D gene: TRBD1
CDR3 DNA: TGTGCCAGCAGCTTAACAGGGGATCAGCCCCAGCATTTT
CDR3 protein: CASSLTGDQPQHF

V gene: TRBV29-1
clone size: -
J gene: TRBJ2-5
D gene: -
CDR3 DNA: TGCAGCGTTGAAGACACACCGGGAGCCCCGGGGTGGCAGGAGACCCAGTACTTC
CDR3 protein: CSVEDTPGAPGWQETQYF

V gene: TRBV2
clone size: -
J gene: TRBJ1-4
D gene: TRBD1
CDR3 DNA: TGTGCCAGCAGTCCCCAGGGGGGGCCTAATGAAAAACTGTTTTTT
CDR3 protein: CASSPQGGPNEKLFF

V gene: TRBV7-2
clone size: -
J gene: TRBJ1-5
D gene: -
CDR3 DNA: TGTGCCAGCAGCCCCTTTAGCAGAAACGGAGGCAATCAGCCCCAGCATTTT
CDR3 protein: CASSPFSRNGGNQPQHF

V gene: TRBV5-6
clone size: -
J gene: TRBJ1-1
D gene: TRBD1
CDR3 DNA: TGTGCCAGCAGCTTGGTTATTTGGGCAGGGGGCAAGAACACTGAAGCTTTCTTT
CDR3 protein: CASSLVIWAGGKNTEAFF

V gene: TRBV18
clone size: once
J gene: TRBJ1-2
D gene: -
CDR3 DNA: TGTGCCAGCTCCCCGGCGGCACTCCTTAACTATGGCTACACCTTC
CDR3 protein: CASSPAALLNYGYTF

V gene: TRBV7-2
clone size: -
J gene: TRBJ2-1
D gene: TRBD2
CDR3 DNA: TGTGCCAGCAGCTTACTCTCCGGGAGGGCCTACAATGAGCAGTTCTTC
CDR3 protein: CASSLLSGRAYNEQFF

V gene: TRBV30
clone size: -
J gene: TRBJ2-7
D gene: -
CDR3 DNA: TGTGCCTGGAGAGGACTGGCCCAGGAGCAGTACTTC
CDR3 protein: CAWRGLAQEQYF

V gene: TRBV6-1
clone size: -
J gene: TRBJ1-2
D gene: TRBD1
CDR3 DNA: TGTGCCAGCAGTCCCGACAGGGCCTATGGCTACACCTTC
CDR3 protein: CASSPDRAYGYTF

V gene: TRBV18
clone size: once
J gene: TRBJ2-1
D gene: -
CDR3 DNA: TGTGCCAGCTCACCAGGGACGCTATACAATGAGCAGTTCTTC
CDR3 protein: CASSPGTLYNEQFF

V gene: TRBV5-1
clone size: -
J gene: TRBJ1-4
D gene: TRBD1
CDR3 DNA: TGCGCCAGCAGCCCCGCGCCCGGGACAGGGTATGAAAAACTGTTTTTT
CDR3 protein: CASSPAPGTGYEKLFF

V gene: TRBV30
clone size: -
J gene: TRBJ2-3
D gene: -
CDR3 DNA: TGTGCCGCGGCCGGGAAGGAGGGGATCACAGATACGCAGTATTTT
CDR3 protein: CAAAGKEGITDTQYF

V gene: TRBV27
clone size: once
J gene: TRBJ2-5
D gene: -
CDR3 DNA: TGTGCCAGCAGTTTCGGTCGCCAAGAGACCCAGTACTTC
CDR3 protein: CASSFGRQETQYF

V gene: TRBV18
clone size: -
J gene: TRBJ2-1
D gene: TRBD2
CDR3 DNA: TGTGCCAGCTCACCACCCCTTGGACTGCGGGAGGGTTACAATGAGCAGTTCTTC
CDR3 protein: CASSPPLGLREGYNEQFF

V gene: TRBV4-1
clone size: -
J gene: TRBJ2-5
D gene: TRBD2
CDR3 DNA: TGCGCCAGCAGCCAGATAGCGGGAGCGCCCGCGACCCAGTACTTC
CDR3 protein: CASSQIAGAPATQYF

V gene: TRBV2
clone size: once
J gene: TRBJ1-2
D gene: -
CDR3 DNA: TGTGCCAGCAGTCGACAGCGAACGGGCTACACCTTC
CDR3 protein: CASSRQRTGYTF

V gene: TRBV7-2
clone size: -
J gene: TRBJ2-1
D gene: -
CDR3 DNA: TGTGCCAGCAGCTCCTTCGCGGGGAGCTCCTACAATGAGCAGTTCTTC
CDR3 protein: CASSSFAGSSYNEQFF

V gene: TRBV5-8
clone size: -
J gene: TRBJ2-5
D gene: -
CDR3 DNA: TGTGCCAGCAGCTTGTACGGGGGCGGGGAGACCCAGTACTTC
CDR3 protein: CASSLYGGGETQYF

V gene: TRBV29-1
clone size: -
J gene: TRBJ1-1
D gene: -
CDR3 DNA: TGCAGCGTTGCGGCGGGGTGGGGGATGAACACTGAAGCTTTCTTT
CDR3 protein: CSVAAGWGMNTEAFF

V gene: TRBV6-4
clone size: -
J gene: TRBJ1-1
D gene: -
CDR3 DNA: TGTGCCAGCAGTTACGGACCGAGTGCTGTTGAAACTTTCTTT
CDR3 protein: CASSYGPSAVETFF

V gene: TRBV5-6
clone size: -
J gene: TRBJ1-1
D gene: TRBD1
CDR3 DNA: TGTGCCAGCAGCTCGAACCACAGGGGGCCGCGCCGAAGGGCTTTCTTT
CDR3 protein: CASSSNHRGPRRRAFF

V gene: TRBV11-2
clone size: -
J gene: TRBJ2-5
D gene: -
CDR3 DNA: TGTGCCAGCAGCTTTGAGGGGAGGACTGGCCAAGAGACCCAGTACTTC
CDR3 protein: CASSFEGRTGQETQYF

V gene: TRBV10-3
clone size: -
J gene: TRBJ2-1
D gene: TRBD2
CDR3 DNA: TGTGCCACCGATAGCGGGGATTACAATGAGCAGTTCTTC
CDR3 protein: CATDSGDYNEQFF

V gene: TRBV2
clone size: once
J gene: TRBJ1-4
D gene: TRBD1
CDR3 DNA: TGTGCCAGCATCGAGGGGACAGGGGTTCTAGGTTTTAAAAAACTGTTTTTT
CDR3 protein: CASIEGTGVLGFKKLFF

V gene: TRBV19
clone size: -
J gene: TRBJ1-1
D gene: -
CDR3 DNA: TGTGCCAGTAGTATTAATCGGAGGGTAGCTGAAGCTTTCTTT
CDR3 protein: CASSINRRVAEAFF

V gene: TRBV7-9
clone size: -
J gene: TRBJ2-3
D gene: -
CDR3 DNA: TGTGCCAGCAGCTTTAGCAAGTCCCCCACAGATACGCAGTATTTT
CDR3 protein: CASSFSKSPTDTQYF

V gene: TRBV5-4
clone size: -
J gene: TRBJ2-4
D gene: -
CDR3 DNA: TGTGCCAGCAGCTTGGGACAGGAAGGCAACATTCAGTACTTC
CDR3 protein: CASSLGQEGNIQYF

V gene: TRBV14
clone size: -
J gene: TRBJ1-4
D gene: TRBD1
CDR3 DNA: TGTGCCAGCAGCTTGGACAGGATGGATGAAAAACTGTTTTTT
CDR3 protein: CASSLDRMDEKLFF

V gene: TRBV6-1
clone size: -
J gene: TRBJ2-7
D gene: -
CDR3 DNA: TGTGCCAGCAGTGAAGCGGGCCCTGACGAGCAGTACTTC
CDR3 protein: CASSEAGPDEQYF

V gene: TRBV28
clone size: -
J gene: TRBJ2-7
D gene: -
CDR3 DNA: TGTGCCAGCAGTTTTCACGGGCCATACGAGCAGTACTTC
CDR3 protein: CASSFHGPYEQYF

V gene: TRBV5-1
clone size: -
J gene: TRBJ1-1
D gene: -
CDR3 DNA: TGCGCCAGCAGCTTGGACAGGCTGAACACTGAAGCTTTCTTT
CDR3 protein: CASSLDRLNTEAFF

V gene: TRBV12-5
clone size: -
J gene: TRBJ2-1
D gene: TRBD2
CDR3 DNA: TGTGCTAGTGGTTTGGTCCTAGCGGGGGGGTACAATGAGCAGTTCTTC
CDR3 protein: CASGLVLAGGYNEQFF

V gene: TRBV6-9
clone size: -
J gene: TRBJ1-2
D gene: TRBD1
CDR3 DNA: TGTGCCAGCAGTCCCGGGACAGCTTTTTTGGGCTACACCTTC
CDR3 protein: CASSPGTAFLGYTF

V gene: TRBV5-1
clone size: -
J gene: TRBJ2-7
D gene: TRBD2
CDR3 DNA: TGCGCCAGCAGCTACGGGACTAGCGGGGCGGCCTACGAGCAGTACTTC
CDR3 protein: CASSYGTSGAAYEQYF

V gene: TRBV29-1
clone size: -
J gene: TRBJ2-3
D gene: TRBD1
CDR3 DNA: TGCAGCGTTGTTGGGACAGACCTGGATACGCAGTATTTT
CDR3 protein: CSVVGTDLDTQYF

V gene: TRBV18
clone size: -
J gene: TRBJ2-7
D gene: TRBD2
CDR3 DNA: TGTGCCAGCTCACTGGGACTAGCGGGAGGTCGGTACGAGCAGTACTTC
CDR3 protein: CASSLGLAGGRYEQYF

V gene: TRBV30
clone size: -
J gene: TRBJ2-7
D gene: -
CDR3 DNA: TGTGCCTGGAGTCCTCGAAGCTCCGGAATCTACGAGCAGTACTTC
CDR3 protein: CAWSPRSSGIYEQYF

V gene: TRBV5-1
clone size: -
J gene: TRBJ2-5
D gene: TRBD2
CDR3 DNA: TGCGCCAGCAGCTTTGACCCCTTAGCGGGGGGGGCGGAGACCCAGTACTTC
CDR3 protein: CASSFDPLAGGAETQYF

V gene: TRBV29-1
clone size: -
J gene: TRBJ2-5
D gene: -
CDR3 DNA: TGCAGCGTGGGGGCAACGGAGACCCAGTACTTC
CDR3 protein: CSVGATETQYF

V gene: TRBV5-8
clone size: -
J gene: TRBJ2-7
D gene: -
CDR3 DNA: TGTGCCAGCAGCCGGGACACTTCCGAGCAGTACTTC
CDR3 protein: CASSRDTSEQYF

V gene: TRBV4-1
clone size: -
J gene: TRBJ1-1
D gene: -
CDR3 DNA: TGCGCCAGCAGCCAAGGGATCTACAGGGAGAACACTGAAGCTTTCTTT
CDR3 protein: CASSQGIYRENTEAFF

V gene: TRBV19
clone size: -
J gene: TRBJ2-1
D gene: -
CDR3 DNA: TGTGCCAGTAGTATTCGAGGCCAACTACTAGCTGCTGGAAATGAGCAGTTCTTC
CDR3 protein: CASSIRGQLLAAGNEQFF